This TCR beta chain stems from a study of CD8 T cells in Susac syndrome. Random hexamers primed reverse transcription of 0.5 to 1 ug RNA. The TCR beta CDR3 was amplified by immunoSEQ multiplex PCR across 54 Vbeta, 13 Jbeta. TCRdb used MiXCR to reprocess the immunoSEQ multiplex PCR reads, holding one entry per CDR3 protein. The data contain some 300,000 distinct CDR3 sequences, 70% to 90% of them singletons. TCR beta was sequenced from blood CD8+ and CD4+ T cells. The authors negatively isolated CD8+ and CD4+ T cells and FACS-enriched TEMRA cells. From germline, CDR1 is SQVTM and CDR2 ANQGSEA. V was shortened by 0 bases and J by 3 bases, with 23 bases between the two germline ends. This CDR3 is built from 18 residues.

Sequencing was carried out using CD8+ T cells from PBMCs. The V and J genes are TRBV29-1 and TRBJ1-2; D uncertain. This clonotype was sampled from a human donor with multiple sclerosis. CDR3 in amino acids: CSVEDGFVPSSDYYGYTF. The DNA for the CDR3 is TGCAGCGTTGAAGATGGTTTTGTCCCATCGTCAGACTACTATGGCTACACCTTC.